These 26 T cell receptor beta chains share one sample of origin, sequenced in a study of blood T cell repertoires in COVID-19. Sequenced by immunoSEQ multiplex PCR; TCRdb stores in-frame clones only, minus some. Altogether fewer than 250,000 clones are present, about 83% being singletons, with the ten largest covering roughly 6.2%. Sequencing input: peripheral blood. These receptors were taken from a woman aged 80 or over with COVID-19, enrolled during active disease.

Here the CDR3 DNA reads TGTGCCACCAGCAGGAAGGACAGGACTTTATACGAGCAGTACTTC. This gives the protein CATSRKDRTLYEQYF. The chain uses TRBV15 and TRBJ2-7, with 7 bases aligning to TRBD1. Germline trimming cut 3 bases from V and 4 bases from J; bases unmatched to any gene: 9. There are 15 residues in the CDR3. In germline, CDR1 is LNHNV, CDR2 YYDKDF (reference sequence).

This rearrangement joins TRBV4-1 to TRBJ2-5, with D tentatively TRBD2 (6 bases). The CDR3 loop spans 15 amino acids. Germline values: CDR1 MGHRA, CDR2 YSYEKL. The V end lost 4 bases, the J end lost 1 base, and 13 bases lay between the germline ends. In DNA form, the CDR3 reads TGCGCCAGCAGCCGGGGGGACGGGGGCCAAGAGACCCAGTACTTC. It is translated as CASSRGDGGQETQYF.

J is TRBJ2-1 and V is TRBV7-2; D might be TRBD2 (5 bases). Between the trimmed V and J ends, which lost 5 bases and 7 bases, there was a span of 15 bases. The CDR3 consists of 14 residues. CDR1 and CDR2 from the germline V gene are SGHTA and FQGNSA. In DNA form, the CDR3 reads TGTGCCAGCAGCCCCAATCGGGGTTGGAATGAGCAGTTCTTC. This codes for CASSPNRGWNEQFF.

This clone turned up a few times. This chain's CDR3 is CASRPPGQPNQPQHF. Here the CDR3 DNA reads TGTGCCAGCAGACCCCCGGGACAACCTAATCAGCCCCAGCATTTT. The chain is built from TRBV6-5 and TRBJ1-5; a possible D gene is TRBD1 (6 bases). Trimming removed 6 bases at V and 4 bases at J, with 16 bases between. This CDR3 is 15 amino acids long. Germline V lookup: CDR1 MNHEY, CDR2 SVGAGI.

V and J are TRBV5-1 and TRBJ1-4; the match to TRBD1 covers 8 bases. Looked up from germline, CDR1 is SGHRS and CDR2 is YFSETQ. The V segment lost 6 bases and the J segment 8 bases; nucleotides outside the gene matches: 6. The CDR3 length is 13 residues. CDR3 sequence reads: CASTKGDREKLFF. The CDR3 DNA is TGCGCCAGCACCAAAGGGGACAGGGAAAAACTGTTTTTT.

CDR3 sequence: CASSLVSQAPTEAFF. The CDR3 bases are TGTGCCAGCAGCTTAGTGTCTCAGGCTCCTACTGAAGCTTTCTTT. This chain uses TRBV7-6 with TRBJ1-1, with D uncertain. The ends were cut back, 1 base at V and 5 bases at J, with 14 bases in the middle. Germline values: CDR1 SGHVS, CDR2 FNYEAQ. The CDR3 length is 15 residues.

This clone has a handful of counts. V gene TRBV18 combines with J gene TRBJ2-4; D remains ambiguous. Trimming took 0 bases from V and 7 from J, leaving 7 bases between them. CDR3 length equals 13 residues. The germline gives CDR1 KGHSH, CDR2 LQKENI. This CDR3 reads CASSPPASNIQYF. CDR3 nucleotide sequence: TGTGCCAGCTCACCACCGGCCTCGAACATTCAGTACTTC.

The chain has TRBV29-1 and TRBJ2-1; TRBD1 is a possible D gene (6 bases). V was shortened by 0 bases and J by 5 bases, with 14 bases between the two germline ends. Germline V gene data show CDR1 as SQVTM and CDR2 as ANQGSEA. The CDR3 contains 15 residues. The chain's CDR3 is CSVEDRTYRDNEQFF. The CDR3 nucleotides read TGCAGCGTTGAAGACCGGACTTACAGGGACAATGAGCAGTTCTTC.

The chain links TRBV6-5 to TRBJ2-7; possible D gene TRBD2, 5 bases. Germline assignment: CDR1 MNHEY and CDR2 SVGAGI. The CDR3 is 14 amino acids. V was clipped by 4 bases and J by 3 bases, with 13 bases between them. The DNA of the CDR3 is TGTGCCAGCAGTTTACGGGGAGAGGGCTACGAGCAGTACTTC. Translating it yields CASSLRGEGYEQYF.

In this sample, this clone turned up a few times. The gene calls are TRBV7-8 and TRBJ2-7; 9 bases agree with TRBD1. Germline lookup yields CDR1 SGHVS and CDR2 FQNEAQ. The ends lost 5 bases at V and 6 bases at J; junction bases unmatched: 5. This CDR3 has 13 residues. CDR3 nucleotide sequence: TGTGCCAGCAGCCTGGGACAGGGTACCGAGCAGTACGTC. Its protein product is CASSLGQGTEQYV.

The chain recombines TRBV4-3 with TRBJ2-2; 9 nucleotides agree with TRBD1. CDR3 length: 15 residues. Germline V gene lookup returns CDR1 LGHNA and CDR2 YSLEER. Germline trimming cut 3 bases from V and 4 bases from J; bases unmatched to any gene: 3. CDR3 nucleotides: TGCGCCAGCAGCCAGGACAGGGGAGCCACCGGGGAGCTGTTTTTT. This translates into CASSQDRGATGELFF.

The chain couples TRBV18 to TRBJ2-1, with TRBD2 matching over 9 bases. From germline, CDR1 is KGHSH and CDR2 LQKENI. Trimming at V came to 2 bases and at J to 5 bases, leaving 4 bases not matched to a gene. The CDR3 spans 15 residues. The CDR3 region is CASSPRAGGNNEQFF. CDR3 coding DNA: TGTGCCAGCTCACCAAGAGCGGGGGGTAACAATGAGCAGTTCTTC. The full variable domain, in which reference TRBV18 and TRBJ2-1 provide the parts outside the CDR3, is NAGVMQNPRHLVRRRGQEARLRCSPMKGHSHVYWYRQLPEEGLKFMVYLQKENIIDESGMPKERFSAEFPKEGPSILRIQQVVRGDSAAYFCASSPRAGGNNEQFFGPGTRLTVL.

The V call is TRBV2, the J call TRBJ2-1, with TRBD2 identical over 10 bases. Germline V lookup: CDR1 SNHLY, CDR2 FYNNEI. Germline trimming cut 7 bases from V and 5 bases from J; bases unmatched to any gene: 8. This CDR3 is 15 amino acids long. The CDR3 region has the DNA TGTGCCAGCAAAAAGCGGGGGGGCCAGGACAATGAGCAGTTCTTC. As protein: CASKKRGGQDNEQFF. The full variable domain, its missing parts supplied by reference TRBV2 and TRBJ2-1, is EPEVTQTPSHQVTQMGQEVILRCVPISNHLYFYWYRQILGQKVEFLVSFYNNEISEKSEIFDDQFSVERPDGSNFTLKIRSTKLEDSAMYFCASKKRGGQDNEQFFGPGTRLTVL.

The chain recombines TRBV4-1 with TRBJ2-7; D may be TRBD2 (6 bases). The ends were cut back, 0 bases at V and 6 bases at J, with 15 bases in the middle. Germline CDR1 and CDR2: MGHRA and YSYEKL. CDR3 length: 15 residues. The CDR3 DNA follows: TGCGCCAGCAGCCAAGATTCTTCGGGGGAGGCCGAGCAGTACTTC. Translated, it gives CASSQDSSGEAEQYF.

The chain is built from TRBV5-6 and TRBJ1-2; D remains unclear. Germline values: CDR1 SGHDT, CDR2 YYEEEE. This CDR3 region has 12 residues. Trimming removed 2 bases from V and 8 bases from J, with 10 bases in between. CDR3 region: CASSFGEGGYTF. Here the CDR3 DNA reads TGTGCCAGCAGCTTCGGTGAGGGAGGCTACACCTTC.

A few counts support this clone. The chain joins TRBV18 to TRBJ2-5; D perhaps matches TRBD1 (6 bases). Trimming took off 4 bases at V and 4 bases at J, with 13 bases between the two ends. The CDR3 contains 14 residues. Looked up from germline, CDR1 is KGHSH and CDR2 is LQKENI. The CDR3 bases are TGTGCCAGCTCACTTCTAGGGGGTCGAGAGACCCAGTACTTC. It is translated as CASSLLGGRETQYF.

V gene TRBV3-1 (or the pseudogene TRBV3-2) combines with J gene TRBJ1-5, with a possible D match to TRBD1 (5 bases). The germline V gene encodes CDR1 LGHDT and CDR2 YNNKEL (reference sequence). V was clipped by 0 bases and J by 7 bases, with 13 bases between them. The CDR3 sequence is 15 residues long. CDR3 bases: TGTGCCAGCAGCCAAGAGAGGCAGGGCGGACAGCCCCAGCATTTT. It codes for CASSQERQGGQPQHF.

The V gene is TRBV7-6, the J gene TRBJ1-3; 9 bases fit TRBD1. The CDR3 is 16 residues long. Germline loops: CDR1 SGHVS, CDR2 FNYEAQ. V lost 5 bases and J lost 0; bases outside the gene matches: 5. The DNA of the CDR3 is TGTGCCAGCAGCCCCGGACAGGGGTCCTCTGGAAACACCATATATTTT. Translated: CASSPGQGSSGNTIYF.

The chain employs TRBV3-1 (or the pseudogene TRBV3-2) and TRBJ2-2; no reliable D call. The V end lost 6 bases, the J end lost 7 bases, and 9 bases lay between the germline ends. The V gene's germline CDR1 is LGHDT and CDR2 YNNKEL (reference sequence). The CDR3 is 12 amino acids. The CDR3 is CASSTRVGELFF. The CDR3 region has the DNA TGTGCCAGCAGTACCCGCGTCGGGGAGCTGTTTTTT.

The V and J genes are TRBV2 and TRBJ1-1, with 7 bases lining up with TRBD1. Germline V gives CDR1 SNHLY, CDR2 FYNNEI. The V gene end was trimmed by 6 bases and the J gene end by 0 bases; junction bases not matched to a gene: 4. There are 14 residues in the CDR3. The CDR3 region is CASRGQRMNTEAFF. The CDR3 nucleotides read TGTGCCAGCAGGGGACAGAGGATGAACACTGAAGCTTTCTTT.

The rearrangement uses TRBV6-2 or TRBV6-3 and TRBJ2-3; a weak D match, TRBD1 (6 bases). The CDR3 has 13 residues. Germline CDR1 is MNHEY and CDR2 is SVGEGT. V lost 8 bases, J lost 5 bases, and 14 bases lay in between. CDR3 sequence (DNA): TGTGCCAGCGGCCCGACAGGTCAAGATACGCAGTATTTT. The encoded protein is CASGPTGQDTQYF.

V gene TRBV29-1 combines with J gene TRBJ2-3; TRBD2 aligns across 9 bases. The germline gives CDR1 SQVTM, CDR2 ANQGSEA. CDR3 length: 15 amino acids. V lost 7 bases to trimming and J lost 4 bases; unmatched junction nucleotides: 12. CDR3 nucleotides: TGCAGCGCCGACCGGGGGCGGGGGGGCCCAGATACGCAGTATTTT. It translates to CSADRGRGGPDTQYF.

This clone showed up just once. This sequence joins TRBV6-2 or TRBV6-3 and TRBJ1-6; D possibly corresponds to TRBD1 (5 bases). V was clipped by 4 bases and J by 10 bases, with 14 bases between them. The germline V gene encodes CDR1 MNHEY and CDR2 SVGEGT. The CDR3 consists of 14 residues. The CDR3 coding sequence is TGTGCCAGCAGTTGGGGGGAGGTAGACTCACCCCTCCACTTT. Translating gives CASSWGEVDSPLHF.

This clone was seen a single time. The chain combines TRBV7-2 with TRBJ2-4; 7 positions match TRBD1. Per the germline V gene, CDR1 is SGHTA and CDR2 is FQGNSA. J lost 8 bases, V lost 4 bases, and 11 bases had no gene match. There are 15 residues in the CDR3. CDR3: CASSWFRGQGDIQYF. The CDR3 DNA reads TGTGCCAGCAGCTGGTTCAGGGGCCAGGGGGACATTCAGTACTTC.

The chain has TRBV14 and TRBJ1-2; D is uncertain. The CDR3 has 13 amino acids. Trimming removed 2 bases from V and 6 bases from J, with 10 bases in between. The germline CDR1 and CDR2 sequences are SGHDN and FVKESK. The CDR3 sequence: CASSQWRKDGYTF. The DNA for the CDR3 is TGTGCCAGCAGCCAATGGCGGAAGGATGGCTACACCTTC.

The rearrangement joins TRBV2 to TRBJ2-2, with 8 bases that match TRBD2. Germline values: CDR1 SNHLY, CDR2 FYNNEI. V was clipped by 7 bases and J by 10 bases; unmatched bases: 11. The CDR3 runs 14 residues. In DNA, the CDR3 is TGTGCCAGCAACCCCGGTAGCGGGACTAAGGAGCTGTTTTTT. Translation gives CASNPGSGTKELFF. Variable domain in full (rest from reference TRBV2 and TRBJ2-2): EPEVTQTPSHQVTQMGQEVILRCVPISNHLYFYWYRQILGQKVEFLVSFYNNEISEKSEIFDDQFSVERPDGSNFTLKIRSTKLEDSAMYFCASNPGSGTKELFFGEGSRLTVL.